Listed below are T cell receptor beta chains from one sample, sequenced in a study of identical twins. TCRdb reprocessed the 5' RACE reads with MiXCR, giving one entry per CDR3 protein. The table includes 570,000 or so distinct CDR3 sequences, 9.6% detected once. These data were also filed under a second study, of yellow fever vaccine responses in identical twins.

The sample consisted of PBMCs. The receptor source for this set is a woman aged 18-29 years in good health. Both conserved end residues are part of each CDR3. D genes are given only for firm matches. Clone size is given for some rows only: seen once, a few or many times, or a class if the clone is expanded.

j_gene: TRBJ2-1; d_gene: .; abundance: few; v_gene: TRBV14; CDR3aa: CASSQDLAIEQFF; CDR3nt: TGTGCCAGCAGCCAAGATCTCGCTATTGAGCAGTTCTTC
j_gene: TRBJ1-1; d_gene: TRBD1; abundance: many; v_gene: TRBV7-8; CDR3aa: CASSLVGTGMNTEAFF; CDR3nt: TGTGCCAGCAGCTTAGTAGGGACAGGTATGAACACTGAAGCTTTCTTT
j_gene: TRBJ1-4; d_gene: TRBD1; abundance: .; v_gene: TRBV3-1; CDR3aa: CASSNTQGSNEKLFF; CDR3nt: TGTGCCAGCAGCAATACACAGGGGTCTAATGAAAAACTGTTTTTT
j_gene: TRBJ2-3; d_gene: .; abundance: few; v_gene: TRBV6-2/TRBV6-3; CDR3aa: CASTKRRTDTQYF; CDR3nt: TGTGCCAGCACCAAAAGGAGAACAGATACGCAGTATTTT
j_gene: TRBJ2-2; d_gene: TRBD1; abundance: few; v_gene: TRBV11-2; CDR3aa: CASTTGAGELFF; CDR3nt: TGTGCCAGCACTACAGGGGCCGGGGAGCTGTTTTTT
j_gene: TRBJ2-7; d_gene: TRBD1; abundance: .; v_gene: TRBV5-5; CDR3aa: CASSSKPLDRVTYEQYF; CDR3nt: TGTGCCAGCAGCTCCAAACCTTTGGACAGGGTCACCTACGAGCAGTACTTC
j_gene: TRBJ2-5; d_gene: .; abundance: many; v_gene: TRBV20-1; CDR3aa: CSARGLGLNQETQYF; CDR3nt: TGCAGTGCTAGGGGATTAGGGCTTAACCAAGAGACCCAGTACTTC
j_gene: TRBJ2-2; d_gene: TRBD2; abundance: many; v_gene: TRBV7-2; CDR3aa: CASSRTSGRLFF; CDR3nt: TGTGCCAGCAGCCGGACTAGCGGGAGGCTGTTTTTT
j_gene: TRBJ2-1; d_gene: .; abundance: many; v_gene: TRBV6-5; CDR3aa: CASSYPGEEQFF; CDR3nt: TGTGCCAGCAGTTACCCGGGGGAAGAGCAGTTCTTC
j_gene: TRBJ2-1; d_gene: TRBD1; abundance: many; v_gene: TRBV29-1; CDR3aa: CSVDRVSNEQFF; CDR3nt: TGCAGCGTCGACAGGGTTAGCAATGAGCAGTTCTTC
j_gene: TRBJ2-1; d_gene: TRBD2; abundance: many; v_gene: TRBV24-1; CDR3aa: CATSDDGTSGASGQFF; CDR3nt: TGTGCCACCAGTGATGACGGGACTAGCGGAGCTAGTGGGCAGTTCTTC
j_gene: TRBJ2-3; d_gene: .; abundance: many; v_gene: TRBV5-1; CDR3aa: CASSKWTISPTDTQYF; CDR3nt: TGCGCCAGCAGCAAATGGACCATCTCCCCCACAGATACGCAGTATTTT
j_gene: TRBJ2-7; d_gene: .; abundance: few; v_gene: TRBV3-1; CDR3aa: CASSQALGAIAYEQYF; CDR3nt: TGTGCCAGCAGCCAAGCTCTGGGGGCTATAGCCTACGAGCAGTACTTC
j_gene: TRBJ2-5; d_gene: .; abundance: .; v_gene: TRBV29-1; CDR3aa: CSVRGSGNQETQYF; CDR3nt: TGCAGCGTTCGGGGTAGCGGCAACCAAGAGACCCAGTACTTC
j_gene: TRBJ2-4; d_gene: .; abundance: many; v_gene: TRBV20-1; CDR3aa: CSARGQTVLGVQYF; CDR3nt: TGCAGTGCTAGAGGCCAGACTGTGCTCGGCGTTCAGTACTTC
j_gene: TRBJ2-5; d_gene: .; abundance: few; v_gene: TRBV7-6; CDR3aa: CASSLGASKTQYF; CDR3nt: TGTGCCAGCAGCTTAGGGGCATCGAAGACCCAGTACTTC
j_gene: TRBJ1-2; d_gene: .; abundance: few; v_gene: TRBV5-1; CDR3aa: CASSRIGTGQPYGYTF; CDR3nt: TGCGCCAGCAGCAGAATTGGTACTGGACAGCCCTATGGCTACACCTTC
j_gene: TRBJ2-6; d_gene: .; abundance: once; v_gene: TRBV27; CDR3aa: CASSFVGSGANVLTF; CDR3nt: TGTGCCAGCAGTTTTGTGGGCTCTGGGGCCAACGTCCTGACTTTC
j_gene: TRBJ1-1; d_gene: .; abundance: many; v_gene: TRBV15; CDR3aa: CATSRGSGGTEAFF; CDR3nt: TGTGCCACCAGCAGAGGGTCTGGGGGCACTGAAGCTTTCTTT
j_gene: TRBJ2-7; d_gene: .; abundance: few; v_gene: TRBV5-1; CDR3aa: CASRGPGGEQYF; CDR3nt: TGCGCCAGCAGGGGGCCCGGAGGCGAGCAGTACTTC
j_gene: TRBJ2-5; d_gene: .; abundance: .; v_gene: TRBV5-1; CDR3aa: CASSDPGPQETQYF; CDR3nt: TGCGCCAGCAGCGACCCGGGACCACAAGAGACCCAGTACTTC
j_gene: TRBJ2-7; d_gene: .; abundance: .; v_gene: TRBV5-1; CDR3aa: CASSVTDRYEQYF; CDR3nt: TGCGCCAGCAGCGTGACGGACAGATACGAGCAGTACTTC
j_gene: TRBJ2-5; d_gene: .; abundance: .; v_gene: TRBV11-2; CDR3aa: CASSLAGTQTQYF; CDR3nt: TGTGCCAGCAGCTTGGCAGGGACGCAGACCCAGTACTTC
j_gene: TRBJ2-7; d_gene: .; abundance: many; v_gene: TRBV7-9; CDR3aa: CASSSSGSPYEQYF; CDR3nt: TGTGCCAGCAGCTCCTCAGGGAGCCCCTACGAGCAGTACTTC
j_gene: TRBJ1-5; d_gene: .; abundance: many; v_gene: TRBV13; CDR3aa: CASSLGGSNRYQPQHF; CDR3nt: TGTGCCAGCAGCTTAGGCGGCAGTAACCGGTATCAGCCCCAGCATTTT
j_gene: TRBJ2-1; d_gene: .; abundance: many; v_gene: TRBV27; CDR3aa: CASSGRGNEQFF; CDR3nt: TGTGCCAGCAGCGGAAGAGGCAATGAGCAGTTCTTC
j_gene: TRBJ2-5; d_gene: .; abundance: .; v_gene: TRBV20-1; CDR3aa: CSAPAHQETQYF; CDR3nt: TGCAGTGCCCCGGCGCACCAAGAGACCCAGTACTTC
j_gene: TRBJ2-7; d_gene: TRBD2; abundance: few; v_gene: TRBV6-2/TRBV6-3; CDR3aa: CASRGSGRDEQYF; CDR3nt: TGTGCCAGCAGGGGAAGCGGGAGGGACGAGCAGTACTTC
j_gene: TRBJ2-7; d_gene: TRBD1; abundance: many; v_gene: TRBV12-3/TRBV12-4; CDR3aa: CASRPGQVGEQYF; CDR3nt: TGTGCCAGCAGACCGGGACAGGTGGGCGAGCAGTACTTC
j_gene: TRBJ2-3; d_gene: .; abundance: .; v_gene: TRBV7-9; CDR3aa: CASSRDTLTDTQYF; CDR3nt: TGTGCCAGCAGCAGGGACACCCTCACAGATACGCAGTATTTT
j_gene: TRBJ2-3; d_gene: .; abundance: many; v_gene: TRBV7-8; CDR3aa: CASSPGSNTADTQYF; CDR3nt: TGTGCCAGCAGCCCCGGCTCCAACACGGCAGATACGCAGTATTTT
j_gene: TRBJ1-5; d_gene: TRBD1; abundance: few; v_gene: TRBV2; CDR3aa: CASRGQINQPQHF; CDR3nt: TGTGCCAGCAGGGGACAGATCAATCAGCCCCAGCATTTT
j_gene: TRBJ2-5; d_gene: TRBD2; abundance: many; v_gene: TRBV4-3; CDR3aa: CASSQDRGGQETQYF; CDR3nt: TGTGCCAGCAGCCAAGATCGGGGGGGCCAAGAGACCCAGTACTTC
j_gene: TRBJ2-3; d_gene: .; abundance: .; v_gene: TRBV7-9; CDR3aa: CASSPRWGSGTDTQYF; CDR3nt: TGTGCCAGCAGCCCCCGCTGGGGGAGTGGCACAGATACGCAGTATTTT
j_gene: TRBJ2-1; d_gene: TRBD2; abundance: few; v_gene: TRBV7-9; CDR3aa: CASSSGLAGFPLAEQFF; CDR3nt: TGTGCCAGCAGCTCGGGACTAGCGGGTTTCCCTTTAGCTGAGCAGTTCTTC
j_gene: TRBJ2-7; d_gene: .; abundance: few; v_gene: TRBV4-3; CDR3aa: CASSPATGFHEQYF; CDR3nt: TGCGCCAGCAGCCCAGCGACAGGCTTCCACGAGCAGTACTTC
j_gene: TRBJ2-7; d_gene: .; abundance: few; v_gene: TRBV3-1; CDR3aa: CASSQFLQRASYEQYF; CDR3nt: TGTGCCAGCAGCCAATTCCTTCAACGGGCCTCCTACGAGCAGTACTTC
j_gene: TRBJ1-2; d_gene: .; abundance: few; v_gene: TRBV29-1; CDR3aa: CSVDAGAGDYGYTF; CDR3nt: TGCAGCGTCGACGCTGGGGCAGGGGACTATGGCTACACCTTC
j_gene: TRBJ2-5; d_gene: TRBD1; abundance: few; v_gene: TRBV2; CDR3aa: CASRDRGSETQYF; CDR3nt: TGTGCCAGCAGGGACAGGGGTTCGGAGACCCAGTACTTC
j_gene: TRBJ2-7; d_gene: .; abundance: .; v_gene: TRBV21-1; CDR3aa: CASSKGCFSTGGRYEQYF; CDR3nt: TGTGCCAGCAGCAAAGGGTGCTTCTCGACAGGGGGCCGCTACGAGCAGTACTTC
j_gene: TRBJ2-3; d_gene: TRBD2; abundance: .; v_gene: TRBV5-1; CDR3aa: CASSLWVAGENTDTQYF; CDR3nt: TGCGCCAGCAGCTTGTGGGTAGCGGGAGAAAACACAGATACGCAGTATTTT
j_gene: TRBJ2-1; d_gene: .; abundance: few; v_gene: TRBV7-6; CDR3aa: CASTGGAYNEQFF; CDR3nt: TGTGCCAGCACCGGAGGGGCCTACAATGAGCAGTTCTTC